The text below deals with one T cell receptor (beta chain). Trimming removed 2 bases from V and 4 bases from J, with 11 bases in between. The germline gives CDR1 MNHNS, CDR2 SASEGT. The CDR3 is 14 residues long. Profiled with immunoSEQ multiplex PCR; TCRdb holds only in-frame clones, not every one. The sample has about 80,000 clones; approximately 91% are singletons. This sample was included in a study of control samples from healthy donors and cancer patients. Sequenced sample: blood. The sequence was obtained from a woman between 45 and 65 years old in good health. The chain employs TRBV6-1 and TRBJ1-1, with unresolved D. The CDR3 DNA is TGTGCCAGCAGTGAAAGATACCTTGCCACTGAAGCTTTCTTT. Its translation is CASSERYLATEAFF.